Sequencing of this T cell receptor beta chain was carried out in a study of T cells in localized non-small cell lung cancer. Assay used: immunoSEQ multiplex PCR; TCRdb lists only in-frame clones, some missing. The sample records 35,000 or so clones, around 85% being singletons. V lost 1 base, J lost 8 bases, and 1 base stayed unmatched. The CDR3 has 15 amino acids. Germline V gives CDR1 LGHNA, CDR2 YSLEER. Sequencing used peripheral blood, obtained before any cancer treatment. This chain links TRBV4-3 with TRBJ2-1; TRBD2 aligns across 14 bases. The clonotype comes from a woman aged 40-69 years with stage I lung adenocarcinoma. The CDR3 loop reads CASSQGLAGGYEQFF. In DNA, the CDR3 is TGCGCCAGCAGCCAAGGACTAGCGGGGGGGTATGAGCAGTTCTTC.